The subject of this entry is one TCR beta chain. In the authors' methods: Reference gene primer amplification gave estimated nucleated cell counts. Assay: immunoSEQ multiplex PCR; the TCRdb copy retains only in-frame clones and omits some. D and trimming come from the DNA, and the V and J calls and clone size come from that table. Of roughly 340,000 clones in the sample, more than 70% are singletons; the top ten hold under 4%. The data are from a study of blood T cell repertoires in COVID-19. The sequenced sample was peripheral blood. The TCR was taken from a woman between 25 and 40 years old with COVID-19, enrolled during active disease.

CDR3 in amino acids: CASSPQQGWAYEQYF. The DNA of the CDR3 is TGTGCCAGCAGCCCTCAACAGGGATGGGCCTACGAGCAGTACTTC. The chain couples TRBV7-6 to TRBJ2-7, with D possibly TRBD1 on 6 matching bases. This CDR3 is built from 15 residues. The germline gives CDR1 SGHVS, CDR2 FNYEAQ. V lost 5 bases and J lost 2, with 16 bases in between.